The present T cell receptor beta chain was sequenced within a study of blood T cells in healthy people across ages. Findings and caveats of the study: No one knew whether donors had CMV, which possibly confounded expanded clonotype changes.

This CDR3 is 14 amino acids long. Germline V gene lookup returns CDR1 MNHEY and CDR2 SMNVEV (reference sequence). On this clonotype itself: Its antigen remains unidentified. The germline gene is not matched at one end of the junction; a read error may be the cause.

A second PCR of about 7 to 12 cycles used a sample-barcoded 5' primer and a J-beta primer mix. TCRdb re-called the 5' RACE reads with MiXCR, one entry per CDR3 protein. This sample has about 1.8 million distinct CDR3 sequences, with just under 50% found just once. This sequence was found in a woman in her thirties or forties in good health. Sequenced input: blood. The chain employs TRBV27 and TRBJ1-2; TRBD1 aligns across 7 bases. The CDR3 DNA is TGTGCCGGCAGTGAGACAGGGATGGGCGGTGGCTACACCTTC. Protein: CAGSETGMGGGYTF.